What follows is one T cell receptor (beta chain) and its context. Per the original methods: Reference gene primer amplification gave estimated nucleated cell counts. Assay: immunoSEQ multiplex PCR; the TCRdb copy retains only in-frame clones and omits some. V and J calls and clone size are those listed in that table; D and trimming were worked out from the DNA. Of fewer than 500,000 clones listed, more than 80% were seen once; the top ten hold 1% to 1.3%. The data derive from a study of blood T cell repertoires in COVID-19. Looking at the study overall: Sites across the United States, Italy and Spain contributed samples from acute and convalescent COVID-19.

The CDR3 is 13 residues long. Germline V gene data show CDR1 as MNHEY and CDR2 as SVGAGI. Trimming removed 4 bases from V and 6 bases from J, with 12 bases in between. Participant ages covered about 18 to 100 years across around 22 US areas. Recovered Cohort 3 donors showed two negative PCRs, clearance, or symptom resolution. The material sequenced was PBMCs or T cells enriched from blood (not recorded which). V is TRBV6-5 and J is TRBJ1-1; D uncertain. This receptor was obtained from a man aged 25 to 40 who had recovered from COVID-19. The CDR3 region is CASSSFGFAEAFF. The CDR3 bases are TGTGCCAGCAGTTCCTTCGGGTTTGCTGAAGCTTTCTTT.